The sequence of this T cell receptor beta chain was determined in a study of cytomegalovirus exposure and HLA in healthy donors (dated by TCRdb to the late 2010s). Context from the whole study: An earlier analysis of several hundred of the donors reported over 250 Gb of sequence data and 117 million unique TCR beta sequences obtained from 150 million to 200 million T cells. An early release that covered some 630 HLA-typed donors contained about 300 gigabases of sequencing data and around 80 million unique TCR sequences. Of the roughly 410 genotyped donors, roughly 80% were placed in the genetic ancestry cluster associated with self-reported Caucasian donors. The study aimed to test whether cataloging public T cell receptors could reveal signatures of past pathogen exposure. The study used immunosequencing to profile the T cell repertoires of 666 subjects and linked those repertoires to cytomegalovirus serostatus. A separate validation cohort of roughly 120 different subjects was used in addition to the roughly 700-subject first cohort. The study combined high-throughput TCR immunosequencing, statistical association of individual TCRs with disease status, and machine learning to predict cytomegalovirus infection status. A later analysis re-examined previously published TCR beta repertoires from hundreds of donors and added high-resolution HLA genotyping to investigate patterns of TCR occurrence. Rather than drawing on any new phenotypic data, the later analysis identified candidate immune exposures from TCR beta sequences and the way those sequences occurred across donors. An earlier analysis of nearly 600 of the donors applied high-throughput TCR beta sequencing to assess whether each TCR beta V gene segment acted as functional or pseudogenic. Donor age, sex, ethnicity and CMV serostatus were collected together with the repertoire data. A later genetic analysis took genome-wide SNP genotypes for about 55% of the roughly 700 donors and used that subset as a discovery cohort. All discovery cohort repertoires had been generated on a single sequencing platform. Both class I and class II loci were covered by HLA typing, at four-digit resolution. The number of typed donors differed by locus: roughly 629-630 for A, B, C, DRB1 and DQB1; 500 to 550 for DQA1; 606 for DPA1; and roughly 490 for DPB1. Four or five DR-DQ haplotypes were handled as single units for association and clustering, since linkage in the cohort was strong. Across about 380 genotyped donors of the cohort, an average of roughly 250,000 unique TCR beta nucleotide sequences per donor were sequenced, and around 19% of those sequences were non-productive.

The study at large found these results: Correlated functional status among segregating V segments might be attributable to linkage disequilibrium, but an unknown experimental factor could not be ruled out. A later genetic analysis associated a missense DCLRE1C variant with V-gene and J-gene trimming of TCR beta chains, and an independent cohort replicated the association. Specific HLA alleles were associated with roughly 17,000 TCR beta sequences at a false discovery rate of 0.05 in a later analysis. According to a later analysis, parvovirus B19, influenza, CMV and Epstein-Barr virus appeared linked to several top co-occurrence clusters. A later analysis found that TCR association rates varied across HLA loci, with DRB1 alleles showing the most associated TCRs and HLA-C alleles the fewest. A further reported finding was that TCR beta sequences accurately predicted the HLA-A and HLA-B alleles for most subjects in the first cohort. The authors suggested that the approach could potentially be generalized to other disease states and immunological phenotypes. For the cohort, immune exposure information was limited to CMV serostatus. A later analysis found that HLA-associated TCR beta chains were more clonally expanded and had lower generation probabilities than equally common non-associated chains. Cytomegalovirus status was reported to be diagnosed by the classifier with high specificity and sensitivity in both the original and validation cohorts. The cohort was sequenced for TCR beta chains only, and without alpha or paired-chain data the features that could be detected were limited. In a later genetic analysis, fewer N-insertions in productive TCRs were reported among donors in an Asian-associated ancestry cluster than the roughly 710-donor mean. Most TCR sequences were observed very rarely across donors, whereas some public TCRs were present in many individuals. Because counts were too low, some 17 rarely observed V segments, including chromosome 9 orphons, were excluded from the earlier analysis of fewer than 650 of the donors. Because HLA typing was missing for some donors at each locus, association tests included only the typed subset. According to a later analysis, most CMV-associated TCR beta chains appeared to be HLA-restricted, and the HLA associations seemed to be driven largely by CMV exposure. In vitro tests confirmed that a few of the cytomegalovirus-associated TCR beta chains recognize cytomegalovirus antigens. Some IMGT-functional V segments, including TRBV6-2 and TRBV6-3, could not be distinguished by the 87-base-pair reads and were therefore excluded. A total of some 180 TCR beta chains were listed by the study as associated with cytomegalovirus. In an earlier analysis of roughly 560 of the donors, most TCR beta V segments were observed in productive rearrangements about 87% or about 30% of the time, broadly matching IMGT annotations. Assigning TCR associations to individual alleles was difficult when HLA alleles, especially DR and DQ, strongly co-occurred. The sequencing pipeline was judged likely to have produced a cluster of highly shared sequence variants as a technical artifact. Presence/absence analyses assumed roughly uniform sequencing depth across donors, an assumption that may not hold.

Of note for this clone: Its antigen is unknown. Base qualities were left out, and no much larger clone turns up one base away.

The library was generated by the immunoSEQ multiplex PCR assay. For the multiplex PCR, a mixture combining 60 forward primers for TCR Vbeta segments and 13 reverse primers for TCR Jbeta segments was used. The CDR3 region of rearranged TCR beta genes was amplified from genomic DNA by a multiplex PCR assay. The amplified TCR beta libraries were sequenced on the Illumina HiSeq System as 87-base-pair reads. On the study's bioinformatics: In a later analysis, tens of millions of unique TCR beta chains were counted across the 650 to 700 repertoires, and around 10 million of these chains were shared by at least two donors. Raw reads were error-corrected and collapsed into unique sequences by a nearest-neighbor algorithm in which closely related sequences were merged to remove PCR and sequencing errors. V, D and J gene segments were assigned by aligning CDR3 sequences to IMGT reference sequences. For a sequence to be retained, at least a six-nucleotide match to both a V gene segment and a J gene segment was required. A rearrangement was called productive if the CDR3 had no stop codons and remained in frame with V and J, and every other rearrangement was called non-productive. Following IMGT convention, CDR3 was defined as the stretch from the second conserved V-encoded cysteine to the conserved J-encoded phenylalanine. The earlier analysis of 500 to 600 of the donors excluded sequences that lacked an unambiguous match to a single V gene segment. In an earlier analysis of approximately 500 of the donors, a V segment was called functional when productive rearrangements were above 56.7%, and segregating when the standard deviation between donors exceeded 5%. A statistical classification framework was developed to diagnose cytomegalovirus status using the catalog of TCR beta chain sequences. In a later analysis, V and J genes were assigned by comparing TCR nucleotide sequences against IMGT/GENE-DB human TR gene sequences. Using the TCRdist pipeline, a later analysis assigned CDR3 sequences along with most-parsimonious VDJ recombination scenarios. In a later analysis, each TCR beta chain was defined by its CDR3 amino acid sequence together with its V-gene family, and reads without a unique V-gene family were excluded. A later analysis removed several hundred highly shared, low-generation-probability nucleotide sequences to deal with suspected cross-contamination and a sequencing artifact. In a later analysis, a clonal expansion index for each public chain was calculated from normalized within-repertoire ranks of inferred template counts. In a later analysis, generation probabilities were computed using a VDJ recombination model fitted to out-of-frame rearrangements, and the results were checked against IGoR. Hypergeometric tests were used in a later analysis to score TCR-TCR, TCR-HLA and TCR-CMV co-occurrence, with a repertoire-size bias correction applied to the TCR pairs. In a later analysis, false discovery rates were estimated by permuting HLA or CMV assignments 20 times. In a later analysis, co-occurring TCRs were grouped using DBSCAN, with TCRdist sequence similarity added in when clustering inside HLA-allele-positive subsets. Repertoires with fewer than 30,000 or more than 120,000 public chains, plus five repertoires with anomalous nucleotide sharing, were excluded from co-occurrence clustering. Here the immuneACCESS table is served through TCRdb, limited to in-frame sequences with V and J called. Missing clones are a known gap in these copies; in checked studies unresolved V genes cover under half, and the rest lacks a known reason. V and J calls and clone size come straight from that table; D and trimming were deduced from the DNA. This sample has over 50,000 clones in its table, and about four fifths of those were observed once. The ten largest clones capture just over 50% of the sample.

The trim is 1 base for V and 1 base for J, with a gap of 11 bases between the germline ends. CDR1 and CDR2 are read off the germline V gene as MGHRA and YSYEKL. The cysteine opens and the phenylalanine closes a CDR3 of 16 amino acids. The read is trimmed to its CDR3 DNA, 48 bases read in frame from base 1. The cohort comprised under 700 healthy bone marrow donors. At the time of sampling, all cohort members were nominally healthy, though unrecorded immune exposures were likely present. The donor tested CMV seropositive, placing the donor among the 250 to 350 seropositive members of the cohort. A peripheral blood sample was provided by each donor, and peripheral blood mononuclear cells were used for TCR beta sequencing. Genomic DNA was extracted from the blood cell samples with the Qiagen DNeasy Blood Extraction Kit.

The receptor was derived from a man aged 45-60 years in good health and CMV-seropositive. The chain links TRBV4-1 with TRBJ1-5, and TRBD1 may be the D gene, going by 5 matching bases. The sequenced material came from PBMCs. The CDR3 region reads CASSQAAGNSNQPQHF. The nucleotide sequence reads TGCGCCAGCAGCCAAGCGGCAGGGAACAGCAATCAGCCCCAGCATTTT.